This entry lists 22 T cell receptor beta chains sequenced from one sample in a study of T cell repertoires in cytomegalovirus infection. From the reads, TCRdb called clonotypes with MiXCR, one entry per CDR3 protein. The sample has around 350,000 distinct CDR3 sequences, 15% to 20% seen once; the top ten hold less than 9.5%. Sequencing was performed on PBMCs. The receptors originated from a human donor in good health (CMV status not recorded). Some clones in this sample may be carry-over from other donors' samples.

This clonotype was seen ten or more times. The V and J genes are TRBV4-1 and TRBJ2-3, with unresolved D. Trimming took off 0 bases at V and 11 bases at J, with 12 bases between the two ends. Per the germline V gene, CDR1 is MGHRA and CDR2 is YSYEKL. The CDR3 loop spans 13 amino acids. CDR3 nucleotide sequence: TGCGCCAGCAGCCAAGATAATGACCTCATGCAGTATTTT. Protein: CASSQDNDLMQYF.

This clonotype was found a few times. This chain links TRBV18 with TRBJ1-3, with a possible D match to TRBD1 (5 bases). Looked up from germline, CDR1 is KGHSH and CDR2 is LQKENI. This CDR3 has 14 amino acids. Between the trimmed V and J ends, which lost 6 bases and 4 bases, there was a span of 13 bases. Here the CDR3 reads CASSRDLSGNTIYF. The CDR3 coding sequence is TGTGCCAGCTCCCGGGACCTCTCCGGAAACACCATATATTTT.

The sample holds many counts of this clonotype. The CDR3 DNA sequence: TGTGCCAGCAGCTTAGTTTCGGGAATCGGAGATACGCAGTATTTT. It is translated as CASSLVSGIGDTQYF. The V call is TRBV7-2, the J call TRBJ2-3, with a tentative D call TRBD2 (5 bases). Looked up from germline, CDR1 is SGHTA and CDR2 is FQGNSA. The CDR3 runs 15 residues. Trimming removed 1 base from V and 5 bases from J, with 13 bases in between. The whole variable domain, remainder taken from reference TRBV7-2 and TRBJ2-3, is GAGVSQSPSNKVTEKGKDVELRCDPISGHTALYWYRQSLGQGLEFLIYFQGNSAPDKSGLPSDRFSAERTGGSVSTLTIQRTQQEDSAVYLCASSLVSGIGDTQYFGPGTRLTVL.

This clonotype was seen ten or more times. The chain joins TRBV7-6 to TRBJ2-1; TRBD1 matches at 9 bases. V lost 1 base and J lost 4; bases outside the gene matches: 2. Germline CDR1 reads SGHVS; CDR2 reads FNYEAQ. This CDR3 is 15 amino acids long. The CDR3 region is CASSLGGQGYNEQFF. CDR3 bases: TGTGCCAGCAGCTTAGGGGGACAGGGTTACAATGAGCAGTTCTTC.

The chain carries TRBV29-1 and TRBJ1-2; TRBD1 matches 12 bases. The V and J ends lost 7 bases and 7 bases, in that order; junction bases with no gene match: 7. Germline values: CDR1 SQVTM, CDR2 ANQGSEA. There are 13 residues in the CDR3. The CDR3 is CSEGTGGAGGYTF. CDR3 DNA: TGCAGCGAAGGGACAGGGGGCGCCGGTGGCTACACCTTC.

Ten or more counts support this clonotype. This chain links TRBV7-8 with TRBJ1-2; D is unresolved. Germline V gives CDR1 SGHVS, CDR2 FQNEAQ. The CDR3 sequence is 14 residues long. V was clipped by 0 bases and J by 8 bases, with 13 bases between them. The CDR3 region is CASSLAATTYGYTF. The CDR3 DNA sequence: TGTGCCAGCAGCTTAGCGGCGACAACCTACGGCTACACCTTC.

The gene calls are TRBV2 and TRBJ1-5; perhaps TRBD1 as D (5 bases). This CDR3 spans 15 amino acids. CDR1 is SNHLY and CDR2 is FYNNEI in the germline V gene. Trimming pared 5 bases from V and 9 bases from J, leaving 20 bases between. The chain's CDR3 is CASSRGVGGKTPQHF. CDR3 bases: TGTGCCAGCAGTCGAGGGGTTGGCGGAAAAACGCCCCAGCATTTT.

This clonotype was seen more than once but under ten times. This rearrangement joins TRBV11-2 to TRBJ2-7; D uncertain. The CDR3 spans 15 residues. Germline-derived CDR1 and CDR2 are SGHAT and FQNNGV. Deletions cut 4 bases from V and 2 bases from J, with 15 bases between. The CDR3 here is CASSYWTGETYEQYF. The CDR3 DNA follows: TGTGCCAGCAGCTACTGGACGGGTGAGACCTACGAGCAGTACTTC.

This clonotype was counted between two and nine times. This chain links TRBV18 with TRBJ1-1; D unclear. This CDR3 is built from 14 residues. Germline V lookup: CDR1 KGHSH, CDR2 LQKENI. Between the trimmed V and J ends, which lost 0 bases and 1 base, there was a span of 6 bases. The CDR3 is CASSPPGSNTEAFF. CDR3 DNA sequence: TGTGCCAGCTCACCACCGGGTTCGAACACTGAAGCTTTCTTT.

This clonotype was counted ten times or more. The chain uses TRBV7-2 and TRBJ2-7; the D is unclear. The V gene's germline CDR1 is SGHTA and CDR2 FQGNSA. The V end lost 4 bases, the J end lost 1 base, and 11 bases lay between the germline ends. The CDR3 runs 14 residues. The CDR3 DNA sequence: TGTGCCAGCAGCTCCCTGACTGGATCCTACGAGCAGTACTTC. Amino acid sequence: CASSSLTGSYEQYF.

This clonotype occurred many times. The CDR3 nucleotides are TGTGCCAGCAGAGCCCCAGGGGGCAGTGAGACCCAGTACTTC. Translating gives CASRAPGGSETQYF. The J gene is TRBJ2-5, the V gene TRBV7-2, with 8 bases lining up with TRBD1. With V trimmed by 6 bases and J by 5 bases, 8 bases remained unmatched. The CDR3 sequence is 14 residues long. Germline CDR1 is SGHTA and CDR2 is FQGNSA.

This rearrangement joins TRBV20-1 to TRBJ1-1; D gene unclear. This CDR3 spans 12 amino acids. Germline V CDR1 and CDR2: DFQATT, SNEGSKA (reference sequence). V was trimmed by 5 bases and J by 1 base, leaving 8 bases between them. The CDR3 sequence: CSAASWNTEAFF. The CDR3 bases are TGCAGTGCTGCCTCTTGGAACACTGAAGCTTTCTTT.

The rearrangement uses TRBV12-3 or TRBV12-4 and TRBJ1-2; D not certain. The CDR3 spans 13 residues. Trimming pared 2 bases from V and 5 bases from J, leaving 9 bases between. The CDR3 sequence is CASSLLSEYGYTF. The DNA of the CDR3 is TGTGCCAGCAGTTTATTGTCAGAGTATGGCTACACCTTC.

In this sample, this clonotype turned up a few times. This chain uses TRBV7-2 with TRBJ2-7; no definite D call. This CDR3 is 16 amino acids long. Between the trimmed V and J ends, which lost 0 bases and 1 base, there was a span of 13 bases. CDR1 is SGHTA, CDR2 FQGNSA, per germline. For the CDR3, the DNA is TGTGCCAGCAGCTTAGCGTACTCTTCCGGGTCCTACGAGCAGTACTTC. It specifies CASSLAYSSGSYEQYF.

This clonotype was seen only a few times. The chain has TRBV11-2 and TRBJ2-5, with D perhaps TRBD2 (5 bases). CDR1 and CDR2 (germline): SGHAT, FQNNGV. V was shortened by 5 bases and J by 4 bases, with 11 bases between the two germline ends. The CDR3 is 13 amino acids. Written as DNA, the CDR3 is TGTGCCAGCAGCACGAGGGTGGGAGAGACCCAGTACTTC. It specifies CASSTRVGETQYF.

This clonotype has ten or more counts. V is TRBV11-2 and J is TRBJ2-5; 7 bases match TRBD2. CDR1 SGHAT and CDR2 FQNNGV come from the germline V gene. The CDR3 is made up of 14 amino acids. J gave up 2 bases and V 7 bases, and 7 bases lay outside the gene matches. For the CDR3, the DNA is TGTGCCAGCACCCCGGGACTACCACAAGAGACCCAGTACTTC. Its protein product is CASTPGLPQETQYF.

The table lists this clonotype with a few counts. As DNA, the CDR3 is TGTGCCAGCAGCCGGACTAGCGGGAAAGATACGCAGTATTTT. As protein: CASSRTSGKDTQYF. The V call is TRBV9, the J call TRBJ2-3, with TRBD2 matching 12 bases. The CDR3 has 14 amino acids. CDR1 and CDR2 (germline): SGDLS, YYNGEE. With V trimmed by 4 bases and J by 5 bases, 2 bases remained unmatched. Complete variable domain (other parts from reference TRBV9 and TRBJ2-3): DSGVTQTPKHLITATGQRVTLRCSPRSGDLSVYWYQQSLDQGLQFLIQYYNGEERAKGNILERFSAQQFPDLHSELNLSSLELGDSALYFCASSRTSGKDTQYFGPGTRLTVL.

The sample holds many counts of this clonotype. This chain links TRBV7-2 with TRBJ2-7, with D tentatively TRBD2 (7 bases). The CDR3 covers 18 residues. Trimming left V 7 bases short and J 4 bases short, with 29 bases between. In germline, CDR1 is SGHTA, CDR2 FQGNSA. For the CDR3, the DNA is TGTGCCAGCATCAAGGGGGGGGTGGGGGCCCGGGCGGGTTACGAGCAGTACTTC. Protein: CASIKGGVGARAGYEQYF.

This clonotype was observed a handful of times. V is TRBV7-6 and J is TRBJ1-1; weak D call: TRBD1 (5 bases). This CDR3 is built from 13 residues. Trimming removed 5 bases from V and 5 bases from J, with 12 bases in between. Germline CDR1 is SGHVS and CDR2 is FNYEAQ. CDR3 in amino acids: CASSPQGETEAFF. Here the CDR3 DNA reads TGTGCCAGCAGCCCCCAAGGGGAAACTGAAGCTTTCTTT.

Comments on this clonotype: Just one base apart from a much larger clone, this may be a read error. This sequence joins TRBV7-2 and TRBJ2-4; 10 nucleotides match TRBD1. Germline loops: CDR1 SGHTA, CDR2 FQGNSA. J was trimmed by 8 bases and V by 7 bases; bases with no gene match: 8. The CDR3 is 14 residues long. The CDR3 DNA sequence: TGTGCCAGCAACTTCCGGGACAGGGGTGACATTCAGTACTTC. Translating it yields CASNFRDRGDIQYF.

There are a few counts of this clonotype. The chain is built from TRBV6-6 and TRBJ2-1; perhaps D is TRBD1 or TRBD2 (5 bases each). Germline V gene lookup returns CDR1 MNHNY and CDR2 SVGAGI (reference sequence). The CDR3 is 13 amino acids. V was cut by 7 bases and J by 10 bases, with 17 bases left in between. CDR3 sequence (DNA): TGTGCCAGCACTCAGTGGCAGAGGGGAGAGCAGTTCTTC. Translated, it gives CASTQWQRGEQFF.

This clonotype showed up just once. The chain combines TRBV4-1 with TRBJ2-1, with TRBD2 as a possible D gene (5 bases). Trimming took 4 bases from V and 6 from J, leaving 13 bases between them. Germline V lookup: CDR1 MGHRA, CDR2 YSYEKL. The CDR3 length is 14 residues. CDR3 protein: CASSPLVDGNEQFF. The CDR3 nucleotides are TGCGCCAGCAGCCCACTAGTGGACGGCAATGAGCAGTTCTTC.